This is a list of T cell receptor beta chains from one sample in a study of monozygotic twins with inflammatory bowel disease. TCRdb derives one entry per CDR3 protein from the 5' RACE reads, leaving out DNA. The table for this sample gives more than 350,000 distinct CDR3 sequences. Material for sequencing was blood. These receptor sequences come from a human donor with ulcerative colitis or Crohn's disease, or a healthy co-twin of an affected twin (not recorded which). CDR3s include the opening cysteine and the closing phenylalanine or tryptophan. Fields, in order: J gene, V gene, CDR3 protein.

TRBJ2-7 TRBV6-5 CASRAHQGDEQYF
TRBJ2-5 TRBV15 CATSRDPTSPRETQYF
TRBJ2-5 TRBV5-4 CASSLRSGVQETQYF
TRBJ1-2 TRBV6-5 CASSNRGLLSYGYTF
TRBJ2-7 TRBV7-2 CASSSASGTSSYEQYF
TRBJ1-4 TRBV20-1 CSAISRAGGEKLFF
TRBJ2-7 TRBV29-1 CSAAETGAPTNYEQYF
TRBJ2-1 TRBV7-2 CASSFVSSGGNEQFF
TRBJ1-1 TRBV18 CASSPWETLNTEAFF
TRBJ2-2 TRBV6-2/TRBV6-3 CASSISGLATGELFF
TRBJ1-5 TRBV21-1 CASRGDRGVRKPNQPQHF
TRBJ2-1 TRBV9 CASSEPPRAPNEQFF
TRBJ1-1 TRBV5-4 CASSWPGQGYNTEAFF
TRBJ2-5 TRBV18 CASSPGAVQETQYF
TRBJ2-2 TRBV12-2 CASRFPFRQSNTGELFF
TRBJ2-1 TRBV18 CASSLGIIDEQFF
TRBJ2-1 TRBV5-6 CASTGDGRENEQFF
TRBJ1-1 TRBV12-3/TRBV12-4 CASSLETGQGFPEAFF
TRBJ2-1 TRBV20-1 CSVPSPIRALYNEQFF
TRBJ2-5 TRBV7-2 CASSLSGGFETQYF
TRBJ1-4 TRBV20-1 CSATTGPGEKLFF
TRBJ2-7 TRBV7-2 CASSLTSGTSGSPYEQYF
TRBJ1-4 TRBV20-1 CSARDNIGEKLFF
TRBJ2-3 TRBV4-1 CASSQDRTLQTQYF
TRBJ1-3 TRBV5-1 CASSLATRGTGNTIYF
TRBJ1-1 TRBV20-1 CSARRGSGSTEAFF
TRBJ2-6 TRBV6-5 CASSYLGTGGPGANVLTF
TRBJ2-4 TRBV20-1 CSARRTTRGAKNIQYF
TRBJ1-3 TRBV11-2 CASSYTGQASSGNTIYF
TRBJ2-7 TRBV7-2 CASSDRQGAAYEQYF
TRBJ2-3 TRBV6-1 CAIRDREQADTQYF
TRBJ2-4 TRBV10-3 CAISESGGLVVF
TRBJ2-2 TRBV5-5 CASSSWTGVGELFF
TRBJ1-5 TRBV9 CASSVGPVGQPQHF
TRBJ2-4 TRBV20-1 CSAIRDRGGIQCF
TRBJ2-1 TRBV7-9 CASSLRDREDEQFF
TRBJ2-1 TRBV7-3 CASSRDRLANEQFF
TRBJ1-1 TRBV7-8 CASSPRLDTEAFF
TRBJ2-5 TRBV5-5 CASSLGTYMETQYF
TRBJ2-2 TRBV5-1 CASRLAGENTGELFF
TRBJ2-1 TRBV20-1 CSATLAGTYNEQFF
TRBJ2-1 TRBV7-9 CASSLEGLADYNEQFF
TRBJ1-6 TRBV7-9 CASSLQTGVYSPLHF
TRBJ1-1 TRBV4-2 CASSQDRVGSRDTEAFF
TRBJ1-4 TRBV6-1 CASSVQGAANEKLFF
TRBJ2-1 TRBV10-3 CAISSGTGTRDEQFF
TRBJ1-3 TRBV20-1 CSAGQGNAGNTIYF
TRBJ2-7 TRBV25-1 CASIHLGSDEQYF
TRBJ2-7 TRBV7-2 CASSLSRDPAYEQYF
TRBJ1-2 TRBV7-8 CASSLVFAYGYTF
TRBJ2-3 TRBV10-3 CAISAGSQSADTQYF
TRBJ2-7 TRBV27 CASSPPSSGGYEQYF
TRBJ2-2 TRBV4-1 CASSQVSLVANTGELFF
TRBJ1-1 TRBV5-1 CASSQTPRDTEAFF
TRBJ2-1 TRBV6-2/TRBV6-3 CASTPNQGTYNEQFF
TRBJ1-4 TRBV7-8 CASSPWTGEKLFF